A single sample gave rise to the 5 T cell receptor beta chains below, sequenced in a study of cytomegalovirus exposure and HLA in healthy donors. PCR used 60 Vbeta primers and 13 Jbeta primers. Assay used: immunoSEQ multiplex PCR; TCRdb lists only in-frame clones, some missing. The sample has roughly 180,000 clones; around four fifths are singletons. Source material: PBMCs. Receptors were obtained from a girl aged 5 to 17 in good health and CMV-seropositive.

The chain employs TRBV2 and TRBJ2-2; weak D call: TRBD2 (6 bases). Germline V gene sequence: CDR1 SNHLY, CDR2 FYNNEI. This CDR3 spans 14 amino acids. V dropped 6 bases and J dropped 5 bases, with 13 bases sitting between them. The CDR3 DNA reads as TGTGCCAGCAGGGCCGAGGCGGGAACCGGGGAGCTGTTTTTT. This codes for CASRAEAGTGELFF.

The rearrangement joins TRBV11-2 to TRBJ2-2; D may be TRBD2 (7 bases). The germline V and J ends were trimmed by 9 bases and 1 base, with 15 bases remaining between them. CDR3 length: 15 amino acids. Per the germline V gene, CDR1 is SGHAT and CDR2 is FQNNGV. The CDR3 sequence: CARFRGGENTGELFF. CDR3 coding DNA: TGTGCCAGGTTTAGGGGGGGCGAGAACACCGGGGAGCTGTTTTTT.

This clone has a single count. The chain carries TRBV5-1 and TRBJ2-1; TRBD2 matches 13 bases. The CDR3 totals 15 residues. The J segment lost 9 bases and the V segment lost 4 bases, leaving 7 bases of the junction unmatched. Per the germline V gene, CDR1 is SGHRS and CDR2 is YFSETQ. The CDR3 nucleotides are TGCGCCAGCAGCCCGACTAGCGGGGGGAGTGCTGAGCAGTTCTTC. Its translation: CASSPTSGGSAEQFF.

This chain joins TRBV18 and TRBJ1-2; no firm D call. The V end was cut by 3 bases, the J end by 4 bases, with 9 bases between. Germline values: CDR1 KGHSH, CDR2 LQKENI. The CDR3 spans 13 residues. As DNA, the CDR3 is TGTGCCAGCTCACCGGAGAGCGTCTATGGCTACACCTTC. Encoded protein: CASSPESVYGYTF.

This chain connects TRBV5-1 to TRBJ2-2; TRBD1 agrees at 11 bases. CDR1 and CDR2 from the germline V gene are SGHRS and YFSETQ. The CDR3 totals 17 residues. Trimming at V came to 4 bases and at J to 3 bases, leaving 8 bases not matched to a gene. The CDR3 spells CASSLGPGQGDTGELFF. The CDR3 DNA reads TGCGCCAGCAGCCTGGGACCGGGACAGGGGGACACCGGGGAGCTGTTTTTT.